This is a list of T cell receptor beta chains from one sample in a study of shared T cell receptors in the human thymus. TCRdb's table, derived via immunoSEQ multiplex PCR, lists solely in-frame clones and lacks some. The repertoire consists of over 350,000 clones, with around 93% occurring once and the leading ten covering roughly 0.02%. The sample was thymocytes. The receptors were sampled from a human donor. Both conserved end residues are trimmed from each CDR3. Each record gives: V gene, J gene, CDR3 protein.

TRBV7-9	TRBJ1-5	ASSSRGADSNQPQH
TRBV30	TRBJ1-2	AWSGPWGADYGYT
TRBV19	TRBJ1-2	ATGQVEVGYT
TRBV7-2	TRBJ1-3	ASSPGRTSGNTIY
TRBV15	TRBJ1-5	ATSRWVQGVGNQPQH
TRBV7-9	TRBJ2-7	ASSHSARSSYEQY
TRBV29-1	TRBJ2-1	SVLAGGGDEQF
TRBV7-2	TRBJ2-1	ASSFRDSLYNEQF
TRBV18	TRBJ2-2	ASSPYWRLNTGELF
TRBV20-1	TRBJ2-7	SAGPSEQY